Following are 15 T cell receptor beta chains from one sample sequenced in a study of control samples from healthy donors and cancer patients (dated by TCRdb to about 2020). Libraries came from the immunoSEQ multiplex PCR assay. This is the immuneACCESS table as TCRdb keeps it, with only in-frame sequences that have V and J called. A part of the clones is gone; compared with another copy, unresolved V genes explain less than half, and the rest is unexplained. A total of about 83,000 clones appear in this sample, roughly 91% of them only once. The top ten hold 17% of the sample. Material for sequencing was blood. These receptors were taken from a man aged 50-59 years in good health.

About this clone: The junction does not match germline at one end; this may be a read error. The chain carries TRBV5-6 and TRBJ2-7; TRBD1 matches at 7 bases. This CDR3 has 12 amino acids. Germline V gives CDR1 SGHDT, CDR2 YYEEEE. The CDR3 region is CASSSRTGSSDF. The CDR3 DNA is TGTGCCAGCAGCTCGCGGACAGGAAGCTCAGACTTC. Using reference TRBV5-6 and TRBJ2-7 for the parts outside the CDR3, the full variable domain is DAGVTQSPTHLIKTRGQQVTLRCSPKSGHDTVSWYQQALGQGPQFIFQYYEEEERQRGNFPDRFSGHQFPNYSSELNVNALLLGDSALYLCASSSRTGSSDFGPGTRLTVT.

The gene calls are TRBV3-1 (or the pseudogene TRBV3-2) and TRBJ1-1; perhaps TRBD1 as D (5 bases). In germline, CDR1 is LGHDT, CDR2 YNNKEL (reference sequence). Trimming took off 2 bases at V and 11 bases at J, with 12 bases between the two ends. This CDR3 is 12 amino acids long. The CDR3 coding sequence is TGTGCCAGCAGCCAACAAAGGGGAAGGGCTTTCTTT. This codes for CASSQQRGRAFF.

This clone was seen only a few times. This rearrangement joins TRBV18 to TRBJ1-5; D is perhaps TRBD1 (5 bases). V shed 5 bases and J shed 5 bases, with 13 bases lying between them. The CDR3 has 14 residues. The germline V gene encodes CDR1 KGHSH and CDR2 LQKENI. The CDR3 sequence: CASSTAPGDQPQHF. CDR3 DNA: TGTGCCAGCTCAACGGCCCCGGGGGATCAGCCCCAGCATTTT.

V and J are TRBV5-1 and TRBJ2-5, with 7 bases aligning to TRBD2. This CDR3 comprises 15 residues. V was clipped by 0 bases and J by 7 bases; unmatched bases: 9. Per the germline V gene, CDR1 is SGHRS and CDR2 is YFSETQ. This chain's CDR3 is CASSLGVAGEGTQYF. The CDR3 DNA sequence: TGCGCCAGCAGCTTGGGCGTGGCGGGGGAGGGGACCCAGTACTTC.

The chain carries TRBV30 and TRBJ1-6; D possibly corresponds to TRBD1 (5 bases). V was cut by 1 base and J by 7 bases, with 8 bases left in between. Germline CDR1 is GTSNPN and CDR2 is SVGIG (reference sequence). The CDR3 has 13 amino acids. CDR3 sequence: CAWSAGPNSPLHF. CDR3 bases: TGTGCCTGGAGTGCAGGGCCAAATTCACCCCTCCACTTT.

V usage is TRBV6-5 and J usage is TRBJ1-1; D possibly corresponds to TRBD1 (5 bases). CDR1 is MNHEY and CDR2 is SVGAGI in the germline V gene. The CDR3 has 14 residues. The ends were cut back, 6 bases at V and 1 base at J, with 12 bases in the middle. CDR3 region: CASRKYQGNTEAFF. As DNA, the CDR3 is TGTGCCAGCAGAAAATACCAGGGGAACACTGAAGCTTTCTTT.

This clone was picked up one time. The V gene is TRBV14, the J gene TRBJ1-2, with unresolved D. This CDR3 is 14 amino acids long. V was trimmed by 3 bases and J by 8 bases, leaving 16 bases between them. The germline gives CDR1 SGHDN, CDR2 FVKESK. In nucleotides, the CDR3 is TGTGCCAGCAGCCAGACGATCCTCACCCCAGGCTACACCTTC. Residues: CASSQTILTPGYTF.

V gene TRBV2 combines with J gene TRBJ1-6; 8 bases match TRBD1. Losses at the gene ends were 5 bases for V and 11 bases for J; bases not matched to a gene: 8. The germline V gene encodes CDR1 SNHLY and CDR2 FYNNEI. The CDR3 loop spans 14 amino acids. The CDR3 DNA reads TGTGCCAGCAGTTTGGACAGGACAGGGACACCCCTCCACTTT. Translation gives CASSLDRTGTPLHF.

The DNA of the CDR3 is TGCGCCAGCAGCTTGGGGGACCGAGTAGCCAAAAACATTCAGTACTTC. This sequence encodes CASSLGDRVAKNIQYF. The chain uses TRBV5-1 and TRBJ2-4; D tentatively fits TRBD1 or TRBD2 (5 bases each). Trimming left V 0 bases short and J 0 bases short, with 10 bases between. The CDR3 extends over 16 amino acids. CDR1 is SGHRS, CDR2 YFSETQ, per germline. The variable domain in full, completed from reference TRBV5-1 and TRBJ2-4, reads KAGVTQTPRYLIKTRGQQVTLSCSPISGHRSVSWYQQTPGQGLQFLFEYFSETQRNKGNFPGRFSGRQFSNSRSEMNVSTLELGDSALYLCASSLGDRVAKNIQYFGAGTRLSVL.

V usage is TRBV12-3 or TRBV12-4 and J usage is TRBJ1-3; 9 nucleotides agree with TRBD1. J was trimmed by 12 bases and V by 2 bases; bases with no gene match: 5. CDR3 length equals 13 residues. Here the CDR3 DNA reads TGTGCCAGCAGTTTACGACAGGGGGTTGTCATATATTTT. Its protein is CASSLRQGVVIYF.

The genes are TRBV24-1 and TRBJ2-6; D may be TRBD2 (7 bases). Germline CDR1 and CDR2: KGHDR and SFDVKD. This CDR3 region has 16 residues. V was clipped by 3 bases and J by 4 bases, with 12 bases between them. CDR3 in DNA: TGTGCCACCAGTGATGGGGGGGCATCAGGGGCCAACGTCCTGACTTTC. The encoded protein is CATSDGGASGANVLTF.

This chain joins TRBV15 and TRBJ2-2; 12 positions match TRBD1. This CDR3 is built from 17 residues. Germline V gene lookup returns CDR1 LNHNV and CDR2 YYDKDF (reference sequence). V lost 1 base, J lost 7 bases, and 7 bases stayed unmatched. CDR3 bases: TGTGCCACCAGCAGAGGCGGGACAGGGGGCGCGGGCGGGGAGCTGTTTTTT. This translates into CATSRGGTGGAGGELFF.

This clone was detected once. The rearrangement uses TRBV3-1 (or the pseudogene TRBV3-2) and TRBJ2-1, with D perhaps TRBD2 (6 bases). This CDR3 comprises 14 residues. Germline V lookup: CDR1 LGHDT, CDR2 YNNKEL (reference sequence). Trimming stripped 5 bases from V and 0 bases from J, with 8 bases between. The CDR3 coding sequence is TGTGCCAGCAGCGGGGGGAGCTCCTACAATGAGCAGTTCTTC. This codes for CASSGGSSYNEQFF.

V gene TRBV11-2 combines with J gene TRBJ1-2; 10 nucleotides agree with TRBD1. Germline V gene lookup returns CDR1 SGHAT and CDR2 FQNNGV. V trimming: 5 bases; J trimming: 4 bases; junction bases outside the gene matches: 4. The CDR3 covers 14 residues. CDR3 protein: CASSPGQGPYGYTF. For the CDR3, the DNA is TGTGCCAGCAGCCCGGGACAGGGGCCCTATGGCTACACCTTC.

The DNA for the CDR3 is TGTGCCTGGAGTGTAAGACGGGGATCAGCAGATACGCAGTATTTT. It encodes CAWSVRRGSADTQYF. The genes are TRBV30 and TRBJ2-3, with D possibly TRBD2 on 5 matching bases. Germline CDR1 GTSNPN, CDR2 SVGIG (reference sequence). Between the trimmed V and J ends, which lost 0 bases and 4 bases, there was a span of 14 bases. The CDR3 is 15 residues long.